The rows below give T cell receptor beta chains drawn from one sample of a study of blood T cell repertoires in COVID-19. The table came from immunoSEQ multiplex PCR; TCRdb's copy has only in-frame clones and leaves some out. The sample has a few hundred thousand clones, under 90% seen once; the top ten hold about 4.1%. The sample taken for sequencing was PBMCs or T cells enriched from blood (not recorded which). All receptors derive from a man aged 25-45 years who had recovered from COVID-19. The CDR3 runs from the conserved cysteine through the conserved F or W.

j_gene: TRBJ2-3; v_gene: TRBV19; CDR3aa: CASSIDPPGRGTGDTQYF
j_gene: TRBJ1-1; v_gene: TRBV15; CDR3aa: CATSRGELLATEAFF
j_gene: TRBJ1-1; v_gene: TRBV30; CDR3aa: CAWRPGRTEAFF
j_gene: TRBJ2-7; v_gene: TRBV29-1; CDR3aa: CSASRSYEQYF
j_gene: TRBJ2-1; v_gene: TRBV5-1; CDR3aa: CASSGWTTGHNEQFF
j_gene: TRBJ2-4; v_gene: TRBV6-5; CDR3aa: CASSSREGRLQYF
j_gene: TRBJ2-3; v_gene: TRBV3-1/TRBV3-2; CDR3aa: CASSQGLMREARTYTDTQYF
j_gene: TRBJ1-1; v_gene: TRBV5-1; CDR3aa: CASSLAVVGLNTEAFF
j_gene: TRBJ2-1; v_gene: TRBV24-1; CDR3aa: CATSDPLRGLYNEQFF
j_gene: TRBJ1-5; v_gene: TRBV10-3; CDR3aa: CAISESGQGGQPQHF
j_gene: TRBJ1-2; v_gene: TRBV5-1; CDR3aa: CASSGTGKLYGYTF
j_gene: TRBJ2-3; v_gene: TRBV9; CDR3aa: CASSVSVSTDTQYF
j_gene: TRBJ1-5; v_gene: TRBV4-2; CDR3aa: CASSHTAGVSQPQHF
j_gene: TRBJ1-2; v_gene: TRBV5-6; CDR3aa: CASSKDAPGGRGYTF
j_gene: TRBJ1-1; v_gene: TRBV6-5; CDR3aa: CASSFRRGNTEAFF
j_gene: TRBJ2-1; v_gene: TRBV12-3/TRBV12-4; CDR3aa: CASSPGLSEQFF
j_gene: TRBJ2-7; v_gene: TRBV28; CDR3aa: CASKSRVYEQYF
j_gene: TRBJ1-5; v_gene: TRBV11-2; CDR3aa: CASSLTGTGGDQPQHF
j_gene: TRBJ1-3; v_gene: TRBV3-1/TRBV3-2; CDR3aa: CASSPRGSGNTIYF
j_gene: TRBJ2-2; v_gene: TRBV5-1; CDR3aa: CASSLPGAGTGELFF
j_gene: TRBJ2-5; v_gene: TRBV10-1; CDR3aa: CASSAGLGGQETQYF
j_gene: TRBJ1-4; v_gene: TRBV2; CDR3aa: CASSEVTGEKLFF
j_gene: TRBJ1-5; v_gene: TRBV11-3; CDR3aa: CASSSTGNSGNQPQHF
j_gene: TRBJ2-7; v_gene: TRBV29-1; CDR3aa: CSVKTRDSPYEQYF
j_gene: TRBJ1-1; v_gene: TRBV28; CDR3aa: CASSFGRAGVTEAFF
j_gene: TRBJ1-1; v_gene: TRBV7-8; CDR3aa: CASSPGLQAFF
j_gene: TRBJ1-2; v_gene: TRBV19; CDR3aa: CASSIKEGRGYGYTF
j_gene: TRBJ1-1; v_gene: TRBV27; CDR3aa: CASSSPTGAPNTEAFF
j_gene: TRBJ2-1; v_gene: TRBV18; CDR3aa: CASSLPDRTYNEQFF
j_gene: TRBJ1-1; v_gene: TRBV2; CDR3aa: CASKPEARNTEAFF
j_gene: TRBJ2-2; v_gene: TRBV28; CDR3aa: CASLGTGIFAGELFF
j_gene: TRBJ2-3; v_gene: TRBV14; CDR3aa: CASSQAGGTRQYF
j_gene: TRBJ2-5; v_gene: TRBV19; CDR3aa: CASSPFSGETQYF
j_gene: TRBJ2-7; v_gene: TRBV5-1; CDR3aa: CASSLGTSGGYEQYF
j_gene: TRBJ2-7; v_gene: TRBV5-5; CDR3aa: CASSFSSYEQYF
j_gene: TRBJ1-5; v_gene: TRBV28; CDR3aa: CASSSEQGAHQPQHF
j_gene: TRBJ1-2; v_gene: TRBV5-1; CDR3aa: CASSVRDTNYGYTF
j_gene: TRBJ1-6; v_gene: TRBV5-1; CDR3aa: CASSSSGGFSPLHF
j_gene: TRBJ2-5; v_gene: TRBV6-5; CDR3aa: CASSPSGRGETQYF
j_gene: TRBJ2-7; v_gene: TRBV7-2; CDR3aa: CASSSWGLISREQYF
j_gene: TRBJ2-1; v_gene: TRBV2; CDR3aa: CAWSLAGIYNEQFF
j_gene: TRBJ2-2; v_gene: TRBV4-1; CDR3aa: CASSQEGLGASNTGELFF
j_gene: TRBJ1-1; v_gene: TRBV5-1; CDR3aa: CASSSPQGAFTEAFF
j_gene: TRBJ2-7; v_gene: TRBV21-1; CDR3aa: CASSSGSRTSGRSPNEQYF
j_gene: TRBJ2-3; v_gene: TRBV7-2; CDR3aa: CASSFSGGGSTDTQYF
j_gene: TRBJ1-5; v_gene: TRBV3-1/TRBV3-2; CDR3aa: CASGGASNQPQHF
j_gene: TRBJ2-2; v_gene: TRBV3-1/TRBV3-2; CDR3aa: CASSQFPSGGNTGELFF
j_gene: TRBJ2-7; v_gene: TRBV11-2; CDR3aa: CASSFQTSGFAYEQYF
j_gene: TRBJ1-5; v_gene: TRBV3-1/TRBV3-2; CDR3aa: CASSQGQGGNQPQHF
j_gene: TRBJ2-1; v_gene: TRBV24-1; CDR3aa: CATHLPPGANNEQFF
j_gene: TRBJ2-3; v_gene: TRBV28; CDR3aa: CASARRGTDTQYF
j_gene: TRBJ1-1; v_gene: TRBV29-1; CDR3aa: CSAYRDRGLTGTEAFF
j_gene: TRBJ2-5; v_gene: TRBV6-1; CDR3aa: CASSEEGGRTRTQYF
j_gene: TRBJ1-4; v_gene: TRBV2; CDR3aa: CASKTERGGGEKLFF
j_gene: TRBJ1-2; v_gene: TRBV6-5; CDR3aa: CASSYTDRRNYGYTF
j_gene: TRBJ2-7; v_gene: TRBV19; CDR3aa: CASTPGQANSYEQYF
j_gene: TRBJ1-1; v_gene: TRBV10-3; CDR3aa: CAISVLGSRTEAFF